Sequencing of this TCR beta chain was carried out in a study of technical replicates of blood from a handful of donors. Trimming cost V 8 bases and J 2 bases, with 13 bases left between them. Germline CDR1 reads MNHNS; CDR2 reads SASEGT. The CDR3 is 13 residues long. The table came from immunoSEQ multiplex PCR; TCRdb's copy has only in-frame clones and leaves some out. Among tens of thousands of clones, around nine tenths were seen once, and the ten largest hold about 5%. V gene TRBV6-1 combines with J gene TRBJ2-7; D gene ambiguous. Sequencing was done on a sample of PBMCs. The receptor's source is a human donor in good health. Some clones in this sample may be carry-over from other donors' samples. This chain's CDR3 is CASGPTSPYEQYF. In nucleotides, the CDR3 is TGTGCCAGCGGGCCAACTTCCCCCTACGAGCAGTACTTC.